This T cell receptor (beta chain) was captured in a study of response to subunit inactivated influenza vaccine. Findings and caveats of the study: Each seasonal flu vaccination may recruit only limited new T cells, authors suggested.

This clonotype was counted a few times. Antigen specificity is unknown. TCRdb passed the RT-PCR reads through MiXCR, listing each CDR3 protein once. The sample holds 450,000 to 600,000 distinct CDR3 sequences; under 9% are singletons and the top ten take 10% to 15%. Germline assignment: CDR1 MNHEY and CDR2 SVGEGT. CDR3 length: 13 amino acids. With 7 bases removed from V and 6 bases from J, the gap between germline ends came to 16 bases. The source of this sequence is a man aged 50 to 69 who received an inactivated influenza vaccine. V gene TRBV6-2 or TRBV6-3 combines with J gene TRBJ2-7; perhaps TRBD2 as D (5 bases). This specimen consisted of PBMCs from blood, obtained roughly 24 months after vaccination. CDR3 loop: CASNSPLVSEQYF. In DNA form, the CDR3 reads TGTGCCAGCAACTCACCACTAGTCAGCGAGCAGTACTTC.